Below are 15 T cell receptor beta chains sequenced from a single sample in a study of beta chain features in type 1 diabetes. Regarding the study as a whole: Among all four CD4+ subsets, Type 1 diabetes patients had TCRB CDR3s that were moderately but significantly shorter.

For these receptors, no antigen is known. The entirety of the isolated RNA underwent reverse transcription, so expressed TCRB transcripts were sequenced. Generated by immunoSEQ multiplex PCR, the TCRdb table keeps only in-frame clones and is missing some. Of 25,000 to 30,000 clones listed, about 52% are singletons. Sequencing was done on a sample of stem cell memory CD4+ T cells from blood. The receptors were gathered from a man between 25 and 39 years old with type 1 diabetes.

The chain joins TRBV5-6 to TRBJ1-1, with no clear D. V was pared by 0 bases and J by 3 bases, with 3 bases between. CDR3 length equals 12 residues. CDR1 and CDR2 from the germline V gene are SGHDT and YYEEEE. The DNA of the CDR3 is TGTGCCAGCAGCTTGGGAGACACTGAAGCTTTCTTT. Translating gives CASSLGDTEAFF.

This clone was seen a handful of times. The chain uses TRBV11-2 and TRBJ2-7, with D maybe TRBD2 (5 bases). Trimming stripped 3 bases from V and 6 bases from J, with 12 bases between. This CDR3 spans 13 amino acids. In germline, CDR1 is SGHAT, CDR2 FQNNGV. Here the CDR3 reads CASSLRASGEQYF. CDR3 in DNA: TGTGCCAGCAGCTTGAGGGCCTCGGGCGAGCAGTACTTC. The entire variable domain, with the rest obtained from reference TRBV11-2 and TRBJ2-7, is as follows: EAGVAQSPRYKIIEKRQSVAFWCNPISGHATLYWYQQILGQGPKLLIQFQNNGVVDDSQLPKDRFSAERLKGVDSTLKIQPAKLEDSAVYLCASSLRASGEQYFGPGTRLTVT.

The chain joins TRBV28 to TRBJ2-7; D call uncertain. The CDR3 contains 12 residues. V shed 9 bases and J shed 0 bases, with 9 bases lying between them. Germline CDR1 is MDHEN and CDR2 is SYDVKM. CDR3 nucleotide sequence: TGTGCCAGTCAGACACGCTCCTACGAGCAGTACTTC. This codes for CASQTRSYEQYF. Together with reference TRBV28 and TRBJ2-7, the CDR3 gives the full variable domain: DVKVTQSSRYLVKRTGEKVFLECVQDMDHENMFWYRQDPGLGLRLIYFSYDVKMKEKGDIPEGYSVSREKKERFSLILESASTNQTSMYLCASQTRSYEQYFGPGTRLTVT.

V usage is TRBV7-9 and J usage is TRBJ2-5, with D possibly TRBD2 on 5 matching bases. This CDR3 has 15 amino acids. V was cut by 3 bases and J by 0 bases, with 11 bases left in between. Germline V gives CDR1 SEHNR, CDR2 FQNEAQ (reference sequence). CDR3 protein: CASSLGAPNQETQYF. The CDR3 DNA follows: TGTGCCAGCAGCTTGGGAGCGCCCAACCAAGAGACCCAGTACTTC.

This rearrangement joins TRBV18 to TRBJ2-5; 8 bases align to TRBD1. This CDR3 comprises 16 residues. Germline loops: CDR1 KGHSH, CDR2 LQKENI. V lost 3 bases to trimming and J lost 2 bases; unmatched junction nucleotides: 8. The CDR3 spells CASSPLPGGSQETQYF. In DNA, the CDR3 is TGTGCCAGCTCACCGCTGCCAGGGGGCTCTCAAGAGACCCAGTACTTC.

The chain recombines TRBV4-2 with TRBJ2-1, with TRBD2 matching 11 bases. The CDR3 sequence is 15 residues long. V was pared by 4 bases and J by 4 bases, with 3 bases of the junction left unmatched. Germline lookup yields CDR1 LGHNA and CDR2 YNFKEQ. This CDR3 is CASSPGLADYNEQFF. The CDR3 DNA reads TGTGCCAGCAGCCCGGGACTAGCGGATTACAATGAGCAGTTCTTC.

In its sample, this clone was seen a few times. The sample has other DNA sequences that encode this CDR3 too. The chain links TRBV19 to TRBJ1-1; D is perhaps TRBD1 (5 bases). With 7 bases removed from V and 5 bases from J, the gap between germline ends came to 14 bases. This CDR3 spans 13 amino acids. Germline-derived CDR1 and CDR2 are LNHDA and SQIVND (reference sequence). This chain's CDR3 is CASTGQGRTEAFF. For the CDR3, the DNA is TGTGCCAGTACCGGGCAGGGAAGGACTGAAGCTTTCTTT.

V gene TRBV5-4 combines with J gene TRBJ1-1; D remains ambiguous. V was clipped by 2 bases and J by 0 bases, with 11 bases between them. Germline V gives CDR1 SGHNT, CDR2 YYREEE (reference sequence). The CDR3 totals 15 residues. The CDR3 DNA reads TGTGCCAGCAGCTTTGGCCTCCCCATGAACACTGAAGCTTTCTTT. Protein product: CASSFGLPMNTEAFF.

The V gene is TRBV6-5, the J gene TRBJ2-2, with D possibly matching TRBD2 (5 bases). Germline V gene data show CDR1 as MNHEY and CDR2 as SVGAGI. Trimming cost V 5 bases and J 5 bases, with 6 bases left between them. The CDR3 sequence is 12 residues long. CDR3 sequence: CASSRETGELFF. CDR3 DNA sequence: TGTGCCAGCAGTCGGGAAACCGGGGAGCTGTTTTTT.

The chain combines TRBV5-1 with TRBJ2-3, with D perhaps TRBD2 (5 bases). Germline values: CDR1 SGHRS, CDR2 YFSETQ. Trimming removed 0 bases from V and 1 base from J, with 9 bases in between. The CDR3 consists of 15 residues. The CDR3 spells CASSLAGGGTDTQYF. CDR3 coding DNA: TGCGCCAGCAGCTTGGCAGGAGGCGGCACAGATACGCAGTATTTT. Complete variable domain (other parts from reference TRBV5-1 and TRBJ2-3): KAGVTQTPRYLIKTRGQQVTLSCSPISGHRSVSWYQQTPGQGLQFLFEYFSETQRNKGNFPGRFSGRQFSNSRSEMNVSTLELGDSALYLCASSLAGGGTDTQYFGPGTRLTVL.

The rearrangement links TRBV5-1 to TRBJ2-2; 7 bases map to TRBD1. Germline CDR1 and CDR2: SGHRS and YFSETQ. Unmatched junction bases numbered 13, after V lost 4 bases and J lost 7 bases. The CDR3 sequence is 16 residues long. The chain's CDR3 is CASSPRGQSRNGELFF. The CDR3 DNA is TGCGCCAGCAGCCCCCGGGGACAGTCGAGGAACGGGGAGCTGTTTTTT.

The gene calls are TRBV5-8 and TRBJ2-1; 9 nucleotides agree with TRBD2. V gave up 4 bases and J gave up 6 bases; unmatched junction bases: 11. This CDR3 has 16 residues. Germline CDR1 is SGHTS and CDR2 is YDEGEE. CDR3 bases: TGTGCCAGCAGCCCGCGGGTGGTAGCGGGAGTCAATGAGCAGTTCTTC. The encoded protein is CASSPRVVAGVNEQFF.

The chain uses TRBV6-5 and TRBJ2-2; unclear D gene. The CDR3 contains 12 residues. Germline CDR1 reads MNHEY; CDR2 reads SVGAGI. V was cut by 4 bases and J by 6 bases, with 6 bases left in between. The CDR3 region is CASSFLSGELFF. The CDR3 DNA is TGTGCCAGCAGTTTCCTCTCCGGGGAGCTGTTTTTT.

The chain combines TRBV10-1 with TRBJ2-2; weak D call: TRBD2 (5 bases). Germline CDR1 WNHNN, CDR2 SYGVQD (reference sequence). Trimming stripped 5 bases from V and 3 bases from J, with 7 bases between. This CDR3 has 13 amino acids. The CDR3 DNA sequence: TGCGCCAGCAGTTGGACTTACACCGGGGAGCTGTTTTTT. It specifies CASSWTYTGELFF.

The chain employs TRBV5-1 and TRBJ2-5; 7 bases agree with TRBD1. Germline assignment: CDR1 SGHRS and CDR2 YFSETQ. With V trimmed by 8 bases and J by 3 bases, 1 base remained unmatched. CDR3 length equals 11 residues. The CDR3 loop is CASDREETQYF. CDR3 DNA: TGCGCCAGTGACAGGGAAGAGACCCAGTACTTC. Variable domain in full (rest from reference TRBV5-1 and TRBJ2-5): KAGVTQTPRYLIKTRGQQVTLSCSPISGHRSVSWYQQTPGQGLQFLFEYFSETQRNKGNFPGRFSGRQFSNSRSEMNVSTLELGDSALYLCASDREETQYFGPGTRLLVL.